This T cell receptor beta chain was sequenced for a study of cytomegalovirus exposure and HLA in healthy donors. Use of 60 Vbeta and 13 Jbeta primers characterized the PCR. TCRdb's copy holds only in-frame clones and misses some; the assay was immunoSEQ multiplex PCR. The sample data list 150,000 or so clones. V lost 3 bases to trimming and J lost 5 bases, with 11 bases between them. The CDR3 consists of 13 residues. Germline V CDR1 and CDR2: SGDLS, YYNGEE. The material sequenced was PBMCs. The chain links TRBV9 to TRBJ2-5; weak D call: TRBD1 (6 bases). The sequence was collected from a woman between 50 and 59 years old in good health and CMV-seronegative. CDR3 nucleotides: TGTGCCAGCAGCGCACAGGGTCCGGAGACCCAGTACTTC. Amino acids: CASSAQGPETQYF. The variable domain in full, completed from reference TRBV9 and TRBJ2-5, reads DSGVTQTPKHLITATGQRVTLRCSPRSGDLSVYWYQQSLDQGLQFLIQYYNGEERAKGNILERFSAQQFPDLHSELNLSSLELGDSALYFCASSAQGPETQYFGPGTRLLVL.